This record covers a single T cell receptor beta chain. The data derive from a study of blood T cell repertoires in COVID-19. Across the study: COVID-19 samples from acute and convalescent phases originated in the United States, Italy and Spain. Sample material is recorded as cDNA or gDNA derived from T cells, B-cell-depleted T cells, or PBMCs.

Per the original data handling: The authors estimated nucleated cell counts from reference gene primer amplification. Profiled with immunoSEQ multiplex PCR; TCRdb holds only in-frame clones, not every one. That table gives V, J and clone size, and the DNA gave D and trimming. The table records 70,000 or so clones, 87% of them present only once. The ends lost 2 bases at V and 2 bases at J; junction bases unmatched: 3. Germline V gives CDR1 SNHLY, CDR2 FYNNEI. The length of the CDR3 is 15 residues. The chain recombines TRBV2 with TRBJ2-1, with 7 positions matching TRBD2. The receptor's source is a man in his forties or fifties with active COVID-19. Source material: peripheral blood. The CDR3 protein is CASSEQRGTYNEQFF. Written as DNA, the CDR3 is TGTGCCAGCAGTGAACAGCGGGGAACCTACAATGAGCAGTTCTTC.